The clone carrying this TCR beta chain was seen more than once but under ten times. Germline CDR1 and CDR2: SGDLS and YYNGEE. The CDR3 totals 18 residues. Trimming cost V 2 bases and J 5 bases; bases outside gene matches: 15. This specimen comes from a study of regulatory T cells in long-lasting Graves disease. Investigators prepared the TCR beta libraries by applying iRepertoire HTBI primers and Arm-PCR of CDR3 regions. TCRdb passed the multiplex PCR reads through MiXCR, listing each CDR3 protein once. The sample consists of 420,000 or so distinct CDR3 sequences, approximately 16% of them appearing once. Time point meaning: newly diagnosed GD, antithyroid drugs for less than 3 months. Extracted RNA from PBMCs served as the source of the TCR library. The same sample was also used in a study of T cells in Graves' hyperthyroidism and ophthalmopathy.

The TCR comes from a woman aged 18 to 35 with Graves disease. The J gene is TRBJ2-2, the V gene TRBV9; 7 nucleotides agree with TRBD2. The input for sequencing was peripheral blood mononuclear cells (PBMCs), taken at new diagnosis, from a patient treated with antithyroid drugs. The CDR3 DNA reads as TGTGCCAGCAGCGTCACGGGTGCAGCGGGGTCTGGGACCGGGGAGCTGTTTTTT. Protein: CASSVTGAAGSGTGELFF. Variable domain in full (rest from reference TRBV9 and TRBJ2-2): DSGVTQTPKHLITATGQRVTLRCSPRSGDLSVYWYQQSLDQGLQFLIQYYNGEERAKGNILERFSAQQFPDLHSELNLSSLELGDSALYFCASSVTGAAGSGTGELFFGEGSRLTVL.